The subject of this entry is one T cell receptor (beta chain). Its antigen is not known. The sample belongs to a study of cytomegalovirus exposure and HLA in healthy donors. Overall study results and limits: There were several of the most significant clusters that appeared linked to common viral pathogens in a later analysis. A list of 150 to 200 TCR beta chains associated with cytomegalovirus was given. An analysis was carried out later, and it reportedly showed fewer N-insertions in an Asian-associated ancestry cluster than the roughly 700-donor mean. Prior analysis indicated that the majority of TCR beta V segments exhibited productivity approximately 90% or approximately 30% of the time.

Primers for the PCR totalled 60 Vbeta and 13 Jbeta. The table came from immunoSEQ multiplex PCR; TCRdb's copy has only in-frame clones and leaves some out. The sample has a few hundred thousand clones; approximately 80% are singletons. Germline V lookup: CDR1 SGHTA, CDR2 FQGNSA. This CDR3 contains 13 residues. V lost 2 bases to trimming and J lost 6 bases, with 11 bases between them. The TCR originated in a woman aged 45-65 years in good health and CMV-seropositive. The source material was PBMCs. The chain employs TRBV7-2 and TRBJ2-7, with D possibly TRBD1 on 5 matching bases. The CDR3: CASSLRQSGEQYF. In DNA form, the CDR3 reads TGTGCCAGCAGCTTAAGACAGTCCGGCGAGCAGTACTTC.